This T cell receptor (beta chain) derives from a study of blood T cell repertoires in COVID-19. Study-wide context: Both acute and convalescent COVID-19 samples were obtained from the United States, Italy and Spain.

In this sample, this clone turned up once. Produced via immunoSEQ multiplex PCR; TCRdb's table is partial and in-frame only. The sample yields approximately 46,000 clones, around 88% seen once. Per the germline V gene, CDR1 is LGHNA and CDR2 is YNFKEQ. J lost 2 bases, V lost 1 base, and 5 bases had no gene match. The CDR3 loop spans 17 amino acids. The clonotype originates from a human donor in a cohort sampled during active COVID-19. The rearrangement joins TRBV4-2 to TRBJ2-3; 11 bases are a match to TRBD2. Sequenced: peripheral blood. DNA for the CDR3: TGTGCCAGCAGCCAAGTCCCTAGCGGGGGGTCCACAGATACGCAGTATTTT. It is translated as CASSQVPSGGSTDTQYF.